This T cell receptor (beta chain) was observed in a study of human T cells and chemical hapten exposure. Whole-study context: Alopecia universalis, totalis or areata was present in patients who were mostly female.

Only a few counts were recorded for this clonotype. The antigen remains undetermined. V was clipped by 5 bases and J by 6 bases, with 14 bases between them. Germline loops: CDR1 SEHNR, CDR2 FQNEAQ (reference sequence). The CDR3 spans 13 residues. From the RACE reads, TCRdb called clonotypes with MiXCR, one entry per CDR3 protein. The sample contains 73,000 or so distinct CDR3 sequences, roughly 8.5% of which appear only once. The sample's time point: patch test 2, 6 weeks after DPC sensitization. Treatment indicated: therapeutic diphenylcyclopropenone sensitization with weekly scalp DPC. Regarding the study as a whole: While controls formed fewer of them, expanded TCRs formed significantly more large CDR3 similarity clusters. Counts of TCRs above 1 in 1000 frequency stayed unchanged with DPC sensitization.

The source was whole blood, collected in connection with sensitization to the hapten diphenylcyclopropenone (DPC). This clonotype originated in a woman aged 50 to 60 with alopecia areata. Some clones in this sample may be carry-over from other donors' samples. The chain couples TRBV7-9 to TRBJ2-7, with D tentatively TRBD2 (5 bases). CDR3 region: CASSRPGTAEQYF. In DNA, the CDR3 is TGTGCCAGCAGCCGACCGGGAACAGCCGAGCAGTACTTC.